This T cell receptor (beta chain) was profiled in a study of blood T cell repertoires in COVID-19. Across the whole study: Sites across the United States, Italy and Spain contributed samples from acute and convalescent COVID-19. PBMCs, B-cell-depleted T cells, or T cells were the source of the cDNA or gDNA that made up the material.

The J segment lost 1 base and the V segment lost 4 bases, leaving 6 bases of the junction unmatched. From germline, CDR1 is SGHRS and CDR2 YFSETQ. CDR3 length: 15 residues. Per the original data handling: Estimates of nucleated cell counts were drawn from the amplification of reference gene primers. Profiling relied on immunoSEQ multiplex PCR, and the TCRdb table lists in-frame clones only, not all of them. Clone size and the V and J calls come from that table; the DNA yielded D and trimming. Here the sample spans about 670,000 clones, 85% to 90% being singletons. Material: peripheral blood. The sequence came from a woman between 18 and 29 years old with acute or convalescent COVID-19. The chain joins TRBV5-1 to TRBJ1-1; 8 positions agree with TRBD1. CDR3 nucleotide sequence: TGCGCCAGCAGCAAAGGGACAGGCCCGAACACTGAAGCTTTCTTT. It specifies CASSKGTGPNTEAFF.